The sequence of this T cell receptor beta chain was determined in a study of vaccination effects on CD4 cells after COVID-19. Study as a whole: Two convalescent donors provided samples 16 days and one week before vaccination.

This CDR3 is built from 11 residues. V lost 6 bases to trimming and J lost 16 bases, with 15 bases between them. Germline loops: CDR1 KGHDR, CDR2 SFDVKD. The data were produced by immunoSEQ multiplex PCR, yet TCRdb's version contains in-frame clones alone and is incomplete. The sample contains roughly 45,000 clones, around 72% of which appear only once. ViraFEST used viral peptide pools to expand antigen-specific CD4+ T cells before sequencing. Subsequent to less than eleven days of culture, CD4+ T cells were isolated. The person was diagnosed with PCR-confirmed SARS-CoV-2 infection between March and December 2020. Over 1.5 million PBMC per well were cultured with around 10 IU/ml IL-2 and roughly 10 ug/ml peptides. Half-medium changes using IL-2 medium occurred on days 3 and 7. Notes on this clone: Its antigen remains unidentified.

The input for sequencing was CD4+ T cells from PBMCs cultured with a peptide pool, taken before COVID-19 vaccination. The TCR originated in a human donor who had a prior SARS-CoV-2 infection. This chain uses TRBV24-1 with TRBJ2-1, with D unresolved. CDR3 nucleotide sequence: TGTGCCACCAGTCTGCACGAGACAAACTTCTTC. Translation: CATSLHETNFF.